This passage covers 11 T cell receptor beta chains from one sample sequenced in a study of T cells in Graves' hyperthyroidism and ophthalmopathy (dated by TCRdb to about 2019). Receptor libraries were prepared by multiplex PCR. TCRdb lists the instrument as Illumina HiSeq 2000. TCR beta CDR3 regions were amplified from RNA transcripts. The TCR CDR3 was subjected to a first round of RT-PCR using the HTBI primer set and the Qiagen OneStep RT-PCR kit. Using fastp at Q25 and MiXCR, TCRdb reprocessed the public reads and kept productive beta chains. Rows matching on CDR3 protein sequence are summarized as one entry with the most common DNA and genes. In all, the sample holds under 400,000 distinct CDR3 sequences, and 11% to 15% of those were seen once. The ten largest clonotypes hold approximately 10% of the sample. The specimen sequenced was blood. Receptor source: a woman in her sixties with Graves' hyperthyroidism.

This clonotype was seen at least ten times. This chain joins TRBV12-3 or TRBV12-4 and TRBJ2-3; TRBD2 is a possible D gene (7 bases). The CDR3 runs to 12 residues. Trimming removed 11 bases from V and 1 base from J, with 10 bases in between. The CDR3 DNA is TGTGCCTTAGGGGGGGGCACAGATACGCAGTATTTT. It specifies CALGGGTDTQYF.

DNA of the CDR3: TGTGCCAGCAGCCGGAGACTAGCGGGGGCCTACAATGAGCAGTTCTTC. Translating gives CASSRRLAGAYNEQFF. The rearrangement links TRBV11-1 to TRBJ2-1; 12 nucleotides align to TRBD2. Germline loops: CDR1 SGHAT, CDR2 FQDESV (reference sequence). This CDR3 is 16 amino acids long. J lost 2 bases, V lost 5 bases, and 4 bases had no gene match.

This chain uses TRBV7-9 with TRBJ1-1; 8 bases align to TRBD1. This CDR3 has 13 residues. Germline assignment: CDR1 SEHNR and CDR2 FQNEAQ (reference sequence). J lost 9 bases, V lost 3 bases, and 6 bases had no gene match. The CDR3: CASSFKTGDQAFF. The DNA for the CDR3 is TGTGCCAGCAGCTTTAAGACAGGGGACCAAGCTTTCTTT.

This clonotype was recorded at least ten times. The V gene is TRBV7-9, the J gene TRBJ1-2, with 11 nucleotides matching TRBD1. There are 14 residues in the CDR3. Trimming removed 3 bases from V and 4 bases from J; junction bases left unmatched: 1. CDR1 and CDR2 (germline): SEHNR, FQNEAQ (reference sequence). For the CDR3, the DNA is TGTGCCAGCAGCTTCGGACAGGGGGCCTATGGCTACACCTTC. Amino acids: CASSFGQGAYGYTF.

This clonotype was recorded many times. V and J are TRBV6-1 and TRBJ2-1; D not certain. Germline lookup yields CDR1 MNHNS and CDR2 SASEGT. Trimming shortened V by 6 bases and J by 5 bases, and 5 bases separated the two germline ends. The CDR3 runs 11 residues. CDR3 bases: TGTGCCAGCAGAAGGAACAATGAGCAGTTCTTC. This codes for CASRRNNEQFF.

There are a few counts of this clonotype. The chain carries TRBV14 and TRBJ2-7, with D unresolved. Germline CDR1 is SGHDN and CDR2 is FVKESK. CDR3 length: 15 amino acids. V was trimmed by 6 bases and J by 0 bases, leaving 15 bases between them. CDR3 nucleotides: TGTGCCAGCAGTGGGTTAGGCGCCGGCTCCTACGAGCAGTACTTC. Residues: CASSGLGAGSYEQYF.

Many counts were recorded for this clonotype. The chain has TRBV5-1 and TRBJ2-3, with D uncertain. Trimming stripped 0 bases from V and 2 bases from J, with 7 bases between. CDR1 and CDR2 (germline): SGHRS, YFSETQ. This CDR3 is 14 amino acids long. The CDR3 DNA reads as TGCGCCAGCAGCTTGGGAGGTAACACAGATACGCAGTATTTT. Its protein is CASSLGGNTDTQYF.

This clonotype turned up a few times. This chain connects TRBV12-3 or TRBV12-4 to TRBJ2-7; tentatively, D is TRBD2 (6 bases). This CDR3 has 14 amino acids. The V end was cut by 2 bases, the J end by 3 bases, with 11 bases between. This CDR3 is CASSLTTSNYEQYF. The CDR3 DNA reads as TGTGCCAGCAGTTTAACTACTAGCAACTACGAGCAGTACTTC.

In its sample, this clonotype was seen a few times. The V gene is TRBV19, the J gene TRBJ2-1; TRBD2 matches at 9 bases. The CDR3 contains 15 residues. Germline values: CDR1 LNHDA, CDR2 SQIVND (reference sequence). Losses at the gene ends were 3 bases for V and 6 bases for J; bases not matched to a gene: 6. CDR3 region: CASSISGSGVNEQFF. The CDR3 DNA sequence: TGTGCCAGTAGTATTAGCGGGAGCGGAGTCAATGAGCAGTTCTTC. The full variable domain, its missing parts supplied by reference TRBV19 and TRBJ2-1, is DGGITQSPKYLFRKEGQNVTLSCEQNLNHDAMYWYRQDPGQGLRLIYYSQIVNDFQKGDIAEGYSVSREKKESFPLTVTSAQKNPTAFYLCASSISGSGVNEQFFGPGTRLTVL.

This clonotype was detected many times. The V and J genes are TRBV20-1 and TRBJ2-1, with TRBD2 matching over 9 bases. The CDR3 loop spans 14 amino acids. Germline lookup yields CDR1 DFQATT and CDR2 SNEGSKA (reference sequence). The J segment lost 6 bases and the V segment lost 3 bases, leaving 6 bases of the junction unmatched. The CDR3 is CSASIGLAINEQFF. DNA of the CDR3: TGCAGTGCTAGTATAGGACTAGCGATCAATGAGCAGTTCTTC.

This clonotype was found a few times. This rearrangement joins TRBV24-1 to TRBJ2-1; perhaps D is TRBD1 or TRBD2 (5 bases each). The V and J ends lost 9 bases and 3 bases respectively, with 11 bases between them. Germline CDR1 and CDR2: KGHDR and SFDVKD. The CDR3 contains 13 residues. The CDR3 protein is CATAGTGYNEQFF. The CDR3 coding sequence is TGTGCCACCGCCGGGACCGGCTACAATGAGCAGTTCTTC.